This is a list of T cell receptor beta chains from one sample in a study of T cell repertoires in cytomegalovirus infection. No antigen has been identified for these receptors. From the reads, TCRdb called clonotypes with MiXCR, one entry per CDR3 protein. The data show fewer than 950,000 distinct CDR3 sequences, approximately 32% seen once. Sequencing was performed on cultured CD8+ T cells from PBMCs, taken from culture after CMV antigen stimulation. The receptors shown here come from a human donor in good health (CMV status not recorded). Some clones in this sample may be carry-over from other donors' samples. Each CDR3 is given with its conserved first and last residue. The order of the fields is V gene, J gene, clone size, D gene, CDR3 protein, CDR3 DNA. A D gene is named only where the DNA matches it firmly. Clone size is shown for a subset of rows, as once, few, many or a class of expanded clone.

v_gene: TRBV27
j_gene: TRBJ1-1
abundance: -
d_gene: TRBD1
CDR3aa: CASSSGQGVKTEAFF
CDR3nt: TGTGCCAGCAGTTCAGGACAGGGGGTAAAAACTGAAGCTTTCTTT

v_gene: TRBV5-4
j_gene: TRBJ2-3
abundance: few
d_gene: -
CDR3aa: CASSFDGRGDTQYF
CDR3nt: TGTGCCAGCAGCTTTGACGGGAGAGGGGATACGCAGTATTTT

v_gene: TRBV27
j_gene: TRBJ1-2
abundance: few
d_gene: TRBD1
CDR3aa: CASSFRGGGEISGYTF
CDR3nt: TGTGCCAGCAGTTTCAGGGGGGGCGGGGAGATCAGTGGCTACACCTTC

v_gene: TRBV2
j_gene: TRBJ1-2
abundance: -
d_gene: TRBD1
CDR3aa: CASSGRTGPGGSNGYTF
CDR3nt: TGTGCCAGCAGTGGACGGACAGGACCGGGCGGGAGTAATGGCTACACCTTC

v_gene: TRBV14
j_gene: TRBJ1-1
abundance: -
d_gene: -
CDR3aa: CASSQYRDPEAFF
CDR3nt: TGTGCCAGCAGCCAATACAGGGACCCTGAAGCTTTCTTT

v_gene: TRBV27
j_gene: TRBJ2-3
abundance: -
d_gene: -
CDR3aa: CASSQRVDTQYF
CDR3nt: TGTGCCAGCAGCCAAAGGGTGGATACGCAGTATTTT

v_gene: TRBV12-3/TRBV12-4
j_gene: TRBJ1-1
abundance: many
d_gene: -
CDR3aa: CASSLSVVDTEAFF
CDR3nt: TGTGCCAGCAGTTTATCGGTTGTGGACACTGAAGCTTTCTTT

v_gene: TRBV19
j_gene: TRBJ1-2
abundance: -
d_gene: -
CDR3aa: CASSRTNGYTF
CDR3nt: TGTGCCAGTAGTAGGACCAATGGCTACACCTTC

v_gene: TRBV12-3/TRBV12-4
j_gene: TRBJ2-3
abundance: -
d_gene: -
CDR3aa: CASTRTDTQYF
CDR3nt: TGTGCCAGCACCCGCACAGATACGCAGTATTTT

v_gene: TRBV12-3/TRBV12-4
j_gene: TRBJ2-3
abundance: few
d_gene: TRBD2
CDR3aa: CASTPSGGTDTQYF
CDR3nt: TGTGCCAGCACCCCTAGCGGGGGTACAGATACGCAGTATTTT

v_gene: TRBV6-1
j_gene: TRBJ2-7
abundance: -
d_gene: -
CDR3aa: CASSGPTGNPTYEQYF
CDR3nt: TGTGCCAGCAGTGGGCCGACAGGTAACCCTACCTACGAGCAGTACTTC

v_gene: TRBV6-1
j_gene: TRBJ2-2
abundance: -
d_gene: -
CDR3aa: CASSYYSEGIVFTGELFF
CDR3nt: TGTGCCAGCAGTTATTATTCCGAGGGGATAGTATTTACCGGGGAGCTGTTTTTT

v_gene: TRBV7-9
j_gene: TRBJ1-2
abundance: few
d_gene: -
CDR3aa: CASSLDVTF
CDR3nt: TGTGCCAGCAGCTTAGATGTCACCTTC

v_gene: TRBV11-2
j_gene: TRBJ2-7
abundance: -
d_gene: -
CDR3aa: CASSHTPYEQYF
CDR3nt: TGTGCCAGCAGCCACACCCCCTACGAGCAGTACTTC

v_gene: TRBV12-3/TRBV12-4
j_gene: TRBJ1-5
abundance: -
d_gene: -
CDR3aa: CASSLALSQPQHF
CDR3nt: TGTGCCAGCAGTTTAGCGCTAAGCCAGCCCCAGCATTTT

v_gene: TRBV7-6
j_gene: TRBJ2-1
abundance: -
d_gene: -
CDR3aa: CASSLMKGGDNEQFF
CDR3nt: TGTGCCAGCAGCTTAATGAAGGGGGGGGACAATGAGCAGTTCTTC

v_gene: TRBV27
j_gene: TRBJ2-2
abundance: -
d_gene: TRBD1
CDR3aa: CASSKQGAYIGELFF
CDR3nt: TGTGCCAGCAGCAAACAGGGGGCGTATATCGGGGAGCTGTTTTTT

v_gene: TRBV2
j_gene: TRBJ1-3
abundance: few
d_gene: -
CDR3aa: CASSNDISSGNTIYF
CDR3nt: TGTGCCAGCAGTAATGACATTTCCTCTGGAAACACCATATATTTT

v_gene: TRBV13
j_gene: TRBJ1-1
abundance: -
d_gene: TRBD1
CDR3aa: CASKRGPLGTEAFF
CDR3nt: TGTGCCAGCAAAAGGGGGCCCCTTGGGACTGAAGCTTTCTTT

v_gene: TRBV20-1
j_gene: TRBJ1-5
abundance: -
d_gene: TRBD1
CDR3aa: CSARNRGGQPQHF
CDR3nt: TGCAGTGCGAGAAACAGGGGCGGGCAGCCCCAGCATTTT

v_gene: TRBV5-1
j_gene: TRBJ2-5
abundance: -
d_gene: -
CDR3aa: CASSLVGLNTETQYF
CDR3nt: TGCGCCAGCAGCTTGGTAGGGCTGAACACGGAGACCCAGTACTTC

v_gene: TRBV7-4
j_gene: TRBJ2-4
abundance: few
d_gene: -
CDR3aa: CASSPDGADIQYF
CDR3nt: TGTGCCAGCAGCCCAGACGGGGCTGACATTCAGTACTTC

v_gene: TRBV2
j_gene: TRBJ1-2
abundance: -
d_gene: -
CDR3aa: CATPESVGYTF
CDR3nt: TGTGCCACACCAGAATCGGTTGGCTACACCTTC

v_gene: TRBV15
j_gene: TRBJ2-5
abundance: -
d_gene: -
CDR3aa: CATTGGETGVSETQYF
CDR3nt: TGTGCCACCACAGGGGGGGAGACAGGGGTCTCGGAGACCCAGTACTTC

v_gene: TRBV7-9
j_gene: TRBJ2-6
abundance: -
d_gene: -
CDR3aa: CASSPLPSGANVLTF
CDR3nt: TGTGCCAGCAGCCCCCTGCCTTCTGGGGCCAACGTCCTGACTTTC

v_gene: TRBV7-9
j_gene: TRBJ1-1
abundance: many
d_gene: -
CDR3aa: CASSRSRPGGANTEAFF
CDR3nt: TGTGCCAGCAGTCGATCCCGGCCGGGGGGGGCGAACACTGAAGCTTTCTTT

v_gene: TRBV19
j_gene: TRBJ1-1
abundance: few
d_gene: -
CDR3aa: CASSIDPGFTEAFF
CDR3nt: TGTGCCAGTAGTATAGATCCGGGGTTCACTGAAGCTTTCTTT

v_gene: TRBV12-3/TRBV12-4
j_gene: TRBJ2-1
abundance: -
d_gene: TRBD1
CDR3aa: CASSWGTGSPGDEQFF
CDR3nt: TGTGCCAGCAGTTGGGGGACAGGGTCACCCGGCGATGAGCAGTTCTTC

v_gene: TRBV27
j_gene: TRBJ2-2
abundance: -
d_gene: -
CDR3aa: CASQRGTGELFF
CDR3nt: TGTGCCAGCCAGCGCGGTACCGGGGAGCTGTTTTTT

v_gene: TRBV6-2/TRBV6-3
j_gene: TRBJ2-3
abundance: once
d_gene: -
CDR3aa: CASSYLLGIDDTQYF
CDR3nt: TGTGCCAGCAGTTACCTGTTGGGGATTGACGATACGCAGTATTTT

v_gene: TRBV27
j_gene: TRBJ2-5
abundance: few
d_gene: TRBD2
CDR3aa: CASSPRGGSQETQYF
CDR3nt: TGTGCCAGCAGTCCCCGCGGGGGGTCACAAGAGACCCAGTACTTC

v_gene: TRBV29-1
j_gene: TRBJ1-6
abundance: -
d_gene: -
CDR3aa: CSVLADENSPLHF
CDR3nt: TGCAGCGTTCTCGCCGATGAAAATTCACCCCTCCACTTT

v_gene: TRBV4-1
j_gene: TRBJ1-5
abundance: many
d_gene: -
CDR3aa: CASSQGQSNQPQHF
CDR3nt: TGCGCCAGCAGCCAAGGACAGAGCAATCAGCCCCAGCATTTT

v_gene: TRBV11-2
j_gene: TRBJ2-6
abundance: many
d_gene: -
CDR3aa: CASSVDGFSGANVLTF
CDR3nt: TGTGCCAGCAGTGTGGACGGGTTCTCTGGGGCCAACGTCCTGACTTTC

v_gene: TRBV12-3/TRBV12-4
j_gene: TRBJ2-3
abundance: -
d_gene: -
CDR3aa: CASSKLGGSKDTQYF
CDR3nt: TGTGCCAGCAGTAAGCTAGGCGGCAGTAAGGATACGCAGTATTTT

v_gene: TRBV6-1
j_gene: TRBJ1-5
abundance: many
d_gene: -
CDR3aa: CASRLDLNQPQHF
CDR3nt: TGTGCCAGCAGACTTGACCTCAATCAGCCCCAGCATTTT

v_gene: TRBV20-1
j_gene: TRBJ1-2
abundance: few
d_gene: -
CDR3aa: CSARETLAGYYTF
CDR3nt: TGCAGTGCTAGAGAGACCCTCGCGGGGTACTACACCTTC

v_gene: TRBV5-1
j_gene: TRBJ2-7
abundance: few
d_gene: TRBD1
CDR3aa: CASTTGAHGEQYF
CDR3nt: TGCGCCAGCACCACAGGGGCCCACGGCGAGCAGTACTTC

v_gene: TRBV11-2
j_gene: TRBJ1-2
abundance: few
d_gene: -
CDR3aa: CASSRDQGLEYGYTF
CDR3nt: TGTGCCAGCAGCCGAGATCAGGGGCTAGAGTATGGCTACACCTTC

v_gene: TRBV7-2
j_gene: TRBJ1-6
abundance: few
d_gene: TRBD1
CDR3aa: CASRNTDRGLDRNSPLHF
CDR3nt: TGTGCCAGCAGGAACACAGACAGGGGGTTGGACAGAAATTCACCCCTCCACTTT

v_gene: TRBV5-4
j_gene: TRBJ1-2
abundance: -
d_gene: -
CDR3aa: CASSFFGAAGYTF
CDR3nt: TGTGCCAGCAGCTTCTTCGGAGCGGCTGGCTACACCTTC

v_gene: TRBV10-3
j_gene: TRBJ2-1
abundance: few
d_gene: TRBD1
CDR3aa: CATLGTDYNEQFF
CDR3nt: TGTGCCACTCTTGGGACAGACTACAATGAGCAGTTCTTC

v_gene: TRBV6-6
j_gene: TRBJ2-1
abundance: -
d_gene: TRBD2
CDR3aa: CASSYSKSGSGGLNEQFF
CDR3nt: TGTGCCAGCAGTTACTCGAAGTCCGGGAGCGGGGGGTTGAATGAGCAGTTCTTC

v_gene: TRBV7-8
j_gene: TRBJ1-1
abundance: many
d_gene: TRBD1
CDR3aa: CASSPTGQTEAFF
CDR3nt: TGTGCCAGCAGCCCGACGGGACAGACTGAAGCTTTCTTT

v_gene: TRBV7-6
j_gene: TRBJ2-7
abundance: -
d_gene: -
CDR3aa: CASSQSPNTYEQYF
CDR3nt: TGTGCCAGCAGCCAATCCCCGAACACCTACGAGCAGTACTTC

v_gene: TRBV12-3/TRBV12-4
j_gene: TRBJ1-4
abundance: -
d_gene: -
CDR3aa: CASGFVAGEGEKLFF
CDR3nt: TGTGCCAGCGGCTTTGTGGCAGGGGAGGGTGAAAAACTGTTTTTT

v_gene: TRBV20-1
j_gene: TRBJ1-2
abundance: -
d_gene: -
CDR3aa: CSASSSADYGYTF
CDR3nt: TGCAGTGCTAGTAGTTCGGCAGACTATGGCTACACCTTC

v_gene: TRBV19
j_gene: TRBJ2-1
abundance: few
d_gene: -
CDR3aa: CATVGAGQQFF
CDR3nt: TGTGCCACCGTGGGTGCAGGACAGCAGTTCTTC